Here is one T cell receptor (beta chain) with its context. Its target is not known. Stated time point: cycle 4 day 1 (C4D1), after six to seven weeks of nivolumab. All trial patients relapsed after autologous stem cell transplantation. This entry is derived from a study of PD-1 blockade in classical Hodgkin lymphoma. Points from the study as a whole: Healthy donors reportedly exceeded newly diagnosed patients in baseline TCR diversity. Exclusion was applied to patients who started nivolumab under 1 year after ASCT.

Using immunoSEQ multiplex PCR, the repertoire was profiled, and TCRdb retains in-frame clones only, with some absent. The data contain 40,000 to 50,000 clones, roughly two thirds of them singletons. The CDR3 extends over 12 amino acids. Germline CDR1 is SQVTM and CDR2 is ANQGSEA. V lost 7 bases and J lost 2; bases outside the gene matches: 4. This sequence joins TRBV29-1 and TRBJ2-7, with TRBD2 matching 8 bases. The specimen comprised peripheral blood mononuclear cells (PBMCs), sampled before the fourth cycle of nivolumab. The sequence was obtained from a human donor with classical Hodgkin lymphoma. The CDR3 loop is CSAVAGTYEQYF. CDR3 in DNA: TGCAGCGCAGTAGCGGGGACCTACGAGCAGTACTTC.